These T cell receptor beta chains were read from a single sample in a study of blood T cell repertoires in COVID-19. Assay: immunoSEQ multiplex PCR; the TCRdb copy retains only in-frame clones and omits some. Among over 200,000 clones, roughly 90% were seen once, and the ten largest hold about 1.9%. The sample taken for sequencing was peripheral blood. The receptor set was obtained from a man between 35 and 55 years old with active or convalescent COVID-19. The CDR3 runs from the conserved cysteine through the conserved F or W.

V	J	CDR3
TRBV28	TRBJ2-7	CASSLWAGEGYEQYF
TRBV4-2	TRBJ2-7	CASSQSTGGYEQYF
TRBV11-2	TRBJ2-1	CASSFWSGGAYYNEQFF
TRBV27	TRBJ1-2	CASSLRTGLGYTF
TRBV11-3	TRBJ2-7	CASSSEDNRYEQYF
TRBV10-3	TRBJ2-7	CAISDSYEQYF
TRBV28	TRBJ1-5	CASSLGGSGGRQPQHF
TRBV20-1	TRBJ1-1	CSASSGLRGPEAFF
TRBV7-3	TRBJ1-1	CASSRQTGGTEAFF
TRBV5-4	TRBJ1-4	CASNAREKGNEKLFF
TRBV6-1	TRBJ1-1	CASSDRGMNTEAFF
TRBV27	TRBJ1-5	CASRSGRASNQPQHF
TRBV3-1/TRBV3-2	TRBJ2-7	CASSQGQGYEQYF
TRBV21-1	TRBJ1-1	CASSKGDNRGLMNTEAFF
TRBV10-1	TRBJ1-6	CASSDSWSITFYNSPLHF
TRBV5-1	TRBJ1-2	CASSSAGGDYGYTF
TRBV7-7	TRBJ1-2	CASSSTTGGRYGYTF
TRBV19	TRBJ2-3	CASNTGQGQADTQYF
TRBV10-2	TRBJ2-1	CASNMGLAGTPAEQFF
TRBV11-2	TRBJ2-7	CASSLVRSSYEQYF
TRBV28	TRBJ1-2	CASREQGGYGYTF
TRBV27	TRBJ1-1	CASSGGAEEAFF
TRBV7-2	TRBJ1-5	CASSRRTGTQHF
TRBV25-1	TRBJ1-4	CASSDLGQGQINEKLFF
TRBV12-3/TRBV12-4	TRBJ2-5	CASRGTAQETQYF
TRBV27	TRBJ1-1	CASSLRTGRAFF
TRBV5-1	TRBJ1-1	CASSSLQGQNTEAFF